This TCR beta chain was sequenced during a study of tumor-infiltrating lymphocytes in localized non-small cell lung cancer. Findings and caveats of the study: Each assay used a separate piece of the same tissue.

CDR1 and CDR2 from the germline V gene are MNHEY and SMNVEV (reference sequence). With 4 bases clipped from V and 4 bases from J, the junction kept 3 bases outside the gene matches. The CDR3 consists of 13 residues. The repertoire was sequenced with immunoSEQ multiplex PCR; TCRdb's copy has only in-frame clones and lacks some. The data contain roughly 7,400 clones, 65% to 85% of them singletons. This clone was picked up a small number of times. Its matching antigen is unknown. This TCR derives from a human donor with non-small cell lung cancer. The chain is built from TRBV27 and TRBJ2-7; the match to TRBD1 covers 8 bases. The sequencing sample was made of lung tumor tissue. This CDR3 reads CASSSGQGYEQYF. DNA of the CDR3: TGTGCCAGCAGTTCAGGACAGGGTTACGAGCAGTACTTC.